This is a list of T cell receptor beta chains from one sample in a study of blood T cell repertoires in COVID-19. Sequencing used immunoSEQ multiplex PCR; TCRdb keeps in-frame clones, though not all of them. The sample includes roughly 220,000 clones, approximately 84% of them seen just once. The sequencing sample was made of PBMCs or T cells enriched from blood (not recorded which). These receptor sequences come from a middle-aged man who had recovered from COVID-19. Each CDR3 is given with its conserved first and last residue. D genes are given only for firm matches. Part of the rows lack a size; the others show once, few, many or a class for expanded clones.

CDR3nt: TGTGCCAGCAGCCCATCGGGAGGCACAGATACGCAGTATTTT
CDR3aa: CASSPSGGTDTQYF
abundance: NA
j_gene: TRBJ2-3
v_gene: TRBV7-3
d_gene: NA

CDR3nt: TGCGCCAGCAGCTTGTCGTCAGGGACTTTAGACACTGAAGCTTTCTTT
CDR3aa: CASSLSSGTLDTEAFF
abundance: NA
j_gene: TRBJ1-1
v_gene: TRBV5-1
d_gene: NA

CDR3nt: TGTGCCAGTAGTATCACCGGACAGGGGAATTCACCCCTCCACTTT
CDR3aa: CASSITGQGNSPLHF
abundance: NA
j_gene: TRBJ1-6
v_gene: TRBV19
d_gene: TRBD1

CDR3nt: TGCAGCGTTGTTCTGCAGGCTCATAATGAAAAACTGTTTTTT
CDR3aa: CSVVLQAHNEKLFF
abundance: NA
j_gene: TRBJ1-4
v_gene: TRBV29-1
d_gene: NA

CDR3nt: TGCAGCGTTGCAGTAAAGTATACGCAGTATTTT
CDR3aa: CSVAVKYTQYF
abundance: NA
j_gene: TRBJ2-3
v_gene: TRBV29-1
d_gene: NA

CDR3nt: TGTGCCTGGAGAGGTTCAGGGGAGATTGAAGCTTTCTTT
CDR3aa: CAWRGSGEIEAFF
abundance: NA
j_gene: TRBJ1-1
v_gene: TRBV30
d_gene: NA

CDR3nt: TGTGCCAGCAGCTTAGAGATTGGGGCTAGCGGGAGGACCTCCTACAATGAGCAGTTCTTC
CDR3aa: CASSLEIGASGRTSYNEQFF
abundance: NA
j_gene: TRBJ2-1
v_gene: TRBV7-3
d_gene: TRBD2

CDR3nt: TGTGCCAGCAGCCCGAGTAATAACCAGCCCCAGCATTTT
CDR3aa: CASSPSNNQPQHF
abundance: few
j_gene: TRBJ1-5
v_gene: TRBV6-5
d_gene: NA

CDR3nt: TGTGCCAGCAGGGGGGGACGGATGAACACCGGGGAGCTGTTTTTT
CDR3aa: CASRGGRMNTGELFF
abundance: NA
j_gene: TRBJ2-2
v_gene: TRBV7-3
d_gene: NA

CDR3nt: TGTGCCAGCAGTGTGTGGGCGAATCAGCCCCAGCATTTT
CDR3aa: CASSVWANQPQHF
abundance: few
j_gene: TRBJ1-5
v_gene: TRBV2
d_gene: NA

CDR3nt: TGTGCCAGCAGCCCCGCGGGGATCAACTATGGCTACACCTTC
CDR3aa: CASSPAGINYGYTF
abundance: NA
j_gene: TRBJ1-2
v_gene: TRBV5-5
d_gene: NA

CDR3nt: TGTGCCAGCACCGAACCAGGGGGTTATGGCTACACCTTC
CDR3aa: CASTEPGGYGYTF
abundance: NA
j_gene: TRBJ1-2
v_gene: TRBV6-5
d_gene: TRBD1

CDR3nt: TGTGCCAGTAACTCAGGGGCAAATAGCAATCAGCCCCAGCATTTT
CDR3aa: CASNSGANSNQPQHF
abundance: once
j_gene: TRBJ1-5
v_gene: TRBV28
d_gene: NA

CDR3nt: TGCGCCAGCAGCCGAACCGGGAGGGGAAACACTGAAGCTTTCTTT
CDR3aa: CASSRTGRGNTEAFF
abundance: NA
j_gene: TRBJ1-1
v_gene: TRBV5-1
d_gene: NA

CDR3nt: TGTGCCAGTAGTAGGGGACAGGCTGACGGGGAGCTGTTTTTT
CDR3aa: CASSRGQADGELFF
abundance: NA
j_gene: TRBJ2-2
v_gene: TRBV19
d_gene: TRBD1

CDR3nt: TGTGCCAGCAGCTTGGAGAGCGGGACCTACAATGAGCAGTTCTTC
CDR3aa: CASSLESGTYNEQFF
abundance: NA
j_gene: TRBJ2-1
v_gene: TRBV5-4
d_gene: TRBD2

CDR3nt: TGTGCCAGCAGCTCCAACAGGGAGACTGAAAAACTGTTTTTT
CDR3aa: CASSSNRETEKLFF
abundance: many
j_gene: TRBJ1-4
v_gene: TRBV6-5
d_gene: NA

CDR3nt: TGTGCCAGCACCCAGTCCGGGACTCCCTACAATGAGCAGTTCTTC
CDR3aa: CASTQSGTPYNEQFF
abundance: NA
j_gene: TRBJ2-1
v_gene: TRBV7-9
d_gene: NA

CDR3nt: TGTGCCAGCAGCCTCACCAGATCTAGCACAGATACGCAGTATTTT
CDR3aa: CASSLTRSSTDTQYF
abundance: NA
j_gene: TRBJ2-3
v_gene: TRBV4-2
d_gene: NA

CDR3nt: TGTGCCAGCAGTTTGGATCGGGACAGCTCCTACAATGAGCAGTTCTTC
CDR3aa: CASSLDRDSSYNEQFF
abundance: NA
j_gene: TRBJ2-1
v_gene: TRBV27
d_gene: TRBD1

CDR3nt: TGTGCCACCAGTGATATAAAACCCGTAGAGGGAGAGGTGCCAGATACGCAGTATTTT
CDR3aa: CATSDIKPVEGEVPDTQYF
abundance: NA
j_gene: TRBJ2-3
v_gene: TRBV24-1
d_gene: NA

CDR3nt: TGCAGCCTAAACCCCGGACAGAACTATACCGGGGAGCTGTTTTTT
CDR3aa: CSLNPGQNYTGELFF
abundance: NA
j_gene: TRBJ2-2
v_gene: TRBV29-1
d_gene: NA

CDR3nt: TGTGCCAGCAGTGCCTCGGAGCGGGGTCTAAGGTATTTT
CDR3aa: CASSASERGLRYF
abundance: NA
j_gene: TRBJ2-3
v_gene: TRBV2
d_gene: TRBD2

CDR3nt: TGTGCCAGCAGCTTAAGACTAGACACAGATACGCAGTATTTT
CDR3aa: CASSLRLDTDTQYF
abundance: few
j_gene: TRBJ2-3
v_gene: TRBV7-9
d_gene: NA

CDR3nt: TGTGCCAGCAGCCCTAACAGGGGATCCCAAGAGACCCAGTACTTC
CDR3aa: CASSPNRGSQETQYF
abundance: few
j_gene: TRBJ2-5
v_gene: TRBV4-2
d_gene: TRBD1

CDR3nt: TGTGCCAGCTCACCAGCGTGGGACAGGGGGCATGGCTACACCTTC
CDR3aa: CASSPAWDRGHGYTF
abundance: NA
j_gene: TRBJ1-2
v_gene: TRBV18
d_gene: TRBD1

CDR3nt: TGTGCCAGCAGTTTTGGCAGGGGGTATGGCTACACCTTC
CDR3aa: CASSFGRGYGYTF
abundance: NA
j_gene: TRBJ1-2
v_gene: TRBV12-3/TRBV12-4
d_gene: TRBD1

CDR3nt: TGTGCCAGCAGCCCCCGGGACAGTAGCTCCTACGAGCAGTACTTC
CDR3aa: CASSPRDSSSYEQYF
abundance: NA
j_gene: TRBJ2-7
v_gene: TRBV7-6
d_gene: TRBD1

CDR3nt: TGTGCCAGTAGAGACAGGGGGCCTAATCAGCCCCAGCATTTT
CDR3aa: CASRDRGPNQPQHF
abundance: NA
j_gene: TRBJ1-5
v_gene: TRBV19
d_gene: TRBD1

CDR3nt: TGCGCCAGCAGACCCGCGCCAGCGGGAGGATCGAATGAGCAGTTCTTC
CDR3aa: CASRPAPAGGSNEQFF
abundance: NA
j_gene: TRBJ2-1
v_gene: TRBV5-1
d_gene: TRBD2

CDR3nt: TGTGCCAGCAGTCCATTGACAGGGTACACTGAGCAGTTCTTC
CDR3aa: CASSPLTGYTEQFF
abundance: NA
j_gene: TRBJ2-1
v_gene: TRBV28
d_gene: TRBD1

CDR3nt: TGTGCCACCAGTGACTCTAGCGGGGGCATCTCCTACAATGAGCAGTTCTTC
CDR3aa: CATSDSSGGISYNEQFF
abundance: NA
j_gene: TRBJ2-1
v_gene: TRBV24-1
d_gene: TRBD2

CDR3nt: TGCGCCAGCAGCTGGGGCGAGGGAGGGATGGAGACCCAGTACTTC
CDR3aa: CASSWGEGGMETQYF
abundance: NA
j_gene: TRBJ2-5
v_gene: TRBV4-1
d_gene: TRBD2

CDR3nt: TGTGCCATCAGATCCGACAGGGTAACGAACACTGAAGCTTTCTTT
CDR3aa: CAIRSDRVTNTEAFF
abundance: NA
j_gene: TRBJ1-1
v_gene: TRBV10-3
d_gene: TRBD1

CDR3nt: TGCAGCGTTGAGGGACAGGCCGAGACCCAGTACTTC
CDR3aa: CSVEGQAETQYF
abundance: NA
j_gene: TRBJ2-5
v_gene: TRBV29-1
d_gene: TRBD1